This T cell receptor (beta chain) was observed in a study of blood T cell repertoires in COVID-19. The overall study: Specimens from acute and convalescent COVID-19 originated in the United States, Italy and Spain. PBMCs, B-cell-depleted T cells, or T cells provided the cDNA or gDNA that made up the material.

Germline V lookup: CDR1 MNHEY, CDR2 SVGAGI. V was cut by 0 bases and J by 1 base, with 7 bases left in between. The CDR3 spans 14 residues. TCRdb's copy holds only in-frame clones and misses some; the assay was immunoSEQ multiplex PCR. The sample shows about 260,000 clones, 88% of them seen only once. The chain links TRBV6-5 to TRBJ2-7, with TRBD1 as a possible D gene (5 bases). The TCR was taken from a human donor in a cohort sampled during active COVID-19. The sample taken for sequencing was peripheral blood. The CDR3 DNA sequence: TGTGCCAGCAGTTACTCCAGGGAATCCTACGAGCAGTACTTC. It encodes CASSYSRESYEQYF.